This T cell receptor (beta chain) was recorded in a study of spatial heterogeneity in lung cancer. Trimming shortened V by 3 bases and J by 9 bases, and 15 bases separated the two germline ends. This CDR3 comprises 14 residues. The V gene's germline CDR1 is SGHAT and CDR2 FQNNGV. Regarding this clonotype: As yet, its antigen is unknown.

Findings and caveats of the study: Follow-up blood showed ubiquitous expanded tumor TCRs less than blood at resection did.

TCRdb redid the calling of the 5' RACE reads with MiXCR, one entry per CDR3 protein. The table records tens of thousands of distinct CDR3 sequences, approximately 12% of them present only once. Indicated time point: sample taken at primary tumor resection. Frozen PBMC, nontumor lung or tumor provided whole RNA, which was sequenced unsorted. This sample comprised PBMCs, obtained at surgery. The chain is built from TRBV11-2 and TRBJ2-1; no firm D call. This receptor was taken from a male donor with early-stage non-small cell lung cancer. The CDR3 loop reads CASSFIQIQSEQFF. CDR3 DNA sequence: TGTGCCAGCAGCTTCATTCAGATCCAAAGTGAGCAGTTCTTC.